This T cell receptor beta chain was recorded in a study of blood T cell repertoires in COVID-19. Overall study: There were acute and convalescent COVID-19 samples, and they came from the United States, Italy and Spain. Sample material is recorded as cDNA or gDNA derived from T cells, B-cell-depleted T cells, or PBMCs.

Germline V CDR1 and CDR2: SQVTM, ANQGSEA. This CDR3 has 12 amino acids. The germline V and J ends were trimmed by 5 bases and 0 bases, with 7 bases remaining between them. The authors' processing: Scientists estimated how many nucleated cells there were by amplifying reference gene primers. Repertoires were generated with immunoSEQ multiplex PCR, while TCRdb's copy carries only in-frame clones and drops some. That table gives V, J and clone size, and the DNA gave D and trimming. The sample holds roughly 120,000 clones, 76% seen once. V and J are TRBV29-1 and TRBJ1-1; no firm D call. Specimen: peripheral blood. The source of this sequence is a woman older than 75 with acute or convalescent COVID-19. DNA of the CDR3: TGCAGCGTTTCCCCGTTGAACACTGAAGCTTTCTTT. Translating it yields CSVSPLNTEAFF.